Each of the 10 T cell receptor beta chains below was sequenced from the same sample in a study of CD8 T cells in Susac syndrome. When the RNA was reverse transcribed, random hexamers were used with an input of about 0.45 to 1 ug. In TCRdb, the immunoSEQ multiplex PCR reads were re-called with MiXCR into one record per CDR3 protein. The table has over 200,000 distinct CDR3 sequences, 85% to 95% seen once; the top ten hold 0.082%. The sequencing sample was made of CD4+ T cells from PBMCs. Receptors were obtained from a human donor with multiple sclerosis.

This clonotype was recorded only once. The chain carries TRBV5-1 and TRBJ2-6; D not certain. Germline V lookup: CDR1 SGHRS, CDR2 YFSETQ. Trimming shortened V by 0 bases and J by 4 bases, and 8 bases separated the two germline ends. This CDR3 is 15 amino acids long. The CDR3 DNA reads as TGCGCCAGCAGCTTGGGAAATCCAGGGGCCAACGTCCTGACTTTC. Translating gives CASSLGNPGANVLTF.

This chain connects TRBV2 to TRBJ2-2, with 10 bases fitting TRBD1. The V and J ends lost 6 bases and 5 bases, in that order; junction bases with no gene match: 3. The CDR3 spans 14 residues. Germline V CDR1 and CDR2: SNHLY, FYNNEI. The CDR3 region has the DNA TGTGCCAGCAGCAAGGACAGGGGGACCGGGGAGCTGTTTTTT. Its translation: CASSKDRGTGELFF.

The chain is built from TRBV13 and TRBJ1-2; TRBD1 matches 7 bases. The CDR3 is 13 amino acids. The junction had 5 bases not matched to a gene; V was cut back by 4 bases and J by 6 bases. The germline gives CDR1 PRHDT, CDR2 FYEKMQ (reference sequence). The CDR3 is CASSYRGLDGYTF. The CDR3 nucleotides read TGTGCCAGCAGCTACAGGGGCCTGGATGGCTACACCTTC.

The chain recombines TRBV9 with TRBJ1-5; D might be TRBD1 (5 bases). With 1 base removed from V and 6 bases from J, the gap between germline ends came to 14 bases. CDR3 size: 15 residues. Germline CDR1 SGDLS, CDR2 YYNGEE. CDR3: CASSVSGWGGQPQHF. In DNA form, the CDR3 reads TGTGCCAGCAGCGTATCCGGATGGGGGGGTCAGCCCCAGCATTTT.

The gene calls are TRBV20-1 and TRBJ2-3; TRBD2 might be the D (7 bases). V lost 1 base to trimming and J lost 0 bases, with 17 bases between them. Per the germline V gene, CDR1 is DFQATT and CDR2 is SNEGSKA (reference sequence). The CDR3 totals 17 residues. The CDR3 DNA reads as TGCAGTGCTAGAGGTGGGGGGGGCCAAACTAGCACAGATACGCAGTATTTT. Residues: CSARGGGGQTSTDTQYF.

The J gene is TRBJ2-6, the V gene TRBV25-1, with D unclear. V was trimmed by 5 bases and J by 1 base, leaving 12 bases between them. The V gene's germline CDR1 is MGHDK and CDR2 SYGVNS. CDR3 length: 16 amino acids. CDR3 DNA: TGTGCCAGCAGTACCCGCACCCTTTCTGGGGCCAACGTCCTGACTTTC. This sequence encodes CASSTRTLSGANVLTF.

The sample holds one count of this clonotype. V is TRBV30 and J is TRBJ1-2; D perhaps matches TRBD1 (6 bases). CDR1 is GTSNPN and CDR2 is SVGIG in the germline V gene (reference sequence). The CDR3 has 13 residues. V was shortened by 3 bases and J by 2 bases, with 10 bases between the two germline ends. For the CDR3, the DNA is TGTGCCTGGAGGGCAGGGGAGAACTATGGCTACACCTTC. Encoded protein: CAWRAGENYGYTF.

This sequence joins TRBV25-1 and TRBJ2-4, with D unclear. The CDR3 totals 15 residues. CDR1 and CDR2 from the germline V gene are MGHDK and SYGVNS. V lost 3 bases and J lost 0, with 9 bases in between. The CDR3 coding sequence is TGTGCCAGCAGTGAGTCAATGATAGCCAAAAACATTCAGTACTTC. Translating it yields CASSESMIAKNIQYF.

The genes are TRBV20-1 and TRBJ2-1, with a tentative D call TRBD1 (6 bases). CDR1 DFQATT and CDR2 SNEGSKA come from the germline V gene (reference sequence). CDR3 length: 16 residues. The ends were cut back, 5 bases at V and 0 bases at J, with 17 bases in the middle. CDR3 bases: TGCAGTGCTCCCGGCGTGGGGGCTAGCTCCTACAATGAGCAGTTCTTC. Protein product: CSAPGVGASSYNEQFF.

This chain joins TRBV29-1 and TRBJ1-5; D gene uncertain. Trimming removed 6 bases from V and 0 bases from J, with 12 bases in between. Germline lookup yields CDR1 SQVTM and CDR2 ANQGSEA. This CDR3 is built from 14 residues. CDR3 protein: CSVLGGNSNQPQHF. The CDR3 nucleotides are TGCAGCGTCTTGGGCGGTAATAGCAATCAGCCCCAGCATTTT.